Sequencing of this T cell receptor beta chain was carried out in a study of PD-L1 blockade in urothelial cancer. CDR1 and CDR2 from the germline V gene are SNHLY and FYNNEI. After removal of 4 bases from V and 3 bases from J, the junction contained 6 bases not matched to a gene. The CDR3 totals 15 residues. Data came from immunoSEQ multiplex PCR; TCRdb stores just in-frame clones and leaves some out. The top ten clones hold 13% to 15% of a sample with approximately 90,000 clones, about 84% of them seen once. Time point defined: pretreatment peripheral blood. Sequenced material: PBMCs, taken around atezolizumab (anti-PD-L1) treatment. The TCR originated in a man aged 55 to 70 with urothelial cancer. The rearrangement joins TRBV2 to TRBJ2-7; 10 nucleotides agree with TRBD2. CDR3 loop: CASSVGTSAIYEQYF. As DNA, the CDR3 is TGTGCCAGCAGTGTGGGGACTAGCGCGATCTACGAGCAGTACTTC.